This TCR beta chain is drawn from a study of tumor-infiltrating lymphocytes in primary liver carcinoma (dated by TCRdb to about 2017). Regarding the study in general: The five patients, three men and two women aged 30 to 69 years, had hepatocellular carcinoma (four) or combined HCC and intrahepatic cholangiocarcinoma (one). High reproducibility was observed for the technical replicate repertoires, with mean shared-clone rates around 0.9 and correlation coefficients above 0.95. A total of roughly 35 specimens from 5 patients, comprising 25 or so tumor regions, 5 adjacent noncancerous liver tissues and 5 peripheral blood samples, were covered by TCRbeta repertoire sequencing. The five patients had tumors of stage T1-T3 N0M0, with maximum diameters ranging from about 4 to 11 cm. Each sample produced roughly 3.65 to 7.5 million productive TCRbeta reads, and read depth showed no significant difference between tissue types. For each liver tumor, the study sampled five regions along with adjacent normal tissue and blood, and applied TCRbeta repertoire sequencing, expression microarrays and whole-exome sequencing.

A constant-region primer and ProtoScript II reverse transcriptase were used to reverse-transcribe TCRbeta-specific cDNA from around 480 ng total RNA. Construction of the TCRbeta libraries relied on three nested rounds of multiplex PCR, following a slightly modified ARM-PCR procedure. Each of the first two PCR rounds ran for approximately 11 cycles and used multiplex TRBV1-TRBV30 forward primers together with a Cbeta reverse primer. Sample barcodes and Illumina adapters were attached in a final 25-cycle PCR using Deep VentR polymerase. Before sequencing, amplicons of 200-500 bp were gel-purified using a QIAquick gel extraction kit. An Illumina HiSeq 2500 was used to sequence the TCRbeta amplicons with 250-bp paired-end reads. The paper's data handling went like this. Quality trimming of reads was performed with Trimmomatic v0.33, and paired reads were merged with FLASH v1.2.11 so that full CDR3 sequences could be recovered. MiGEC v1.2.1b assigned V, D and J germline segments to the rearranged TCRbeta sequences. Clonotype statistics and Shannon-Wiener diversity indices were calculated with VDJtools v1.0.0. To reduce sampling bias, subsequent analyses other than the diversity analysis used only the 250 most abundant clonotypes in each sample. TCRdb applied fastp at Q25 and MiXCR to the public reads, then kept only in-frame beta chains. CDR3 protein duplicates are merged, each entry listing the most common genes and DNA. These V and J calls are TCRdb output, not the study's own analysis. The sample yields about 120,000 distinct CDR3 sequences; around two thirds were counted once. The ten most abundant clones make up 8.1% of the sample.

Findings and caveats that apply to the study as a whole: Compared with blood, tumors had a significantly larger share of the repertoire taken up by the top 250 clones (p = 0.039). Pairs of tumor regions showed greater repertoire overlap (mean about 35%) than tumor-adjacent pairs (roughly 17%) or tumor-blood pairs (approximately 15%), which is consistent with antigen-driven expansion. Only a few patients were included in the study, and the authors note that the findings should be validated in a larger study. Only the TCR beta chain was sequenced, so true repertoire diversity is likely underestimated because unpaired alpha chains were not captured. Because the samples were bulk and unsorted, CD4+ and CD8+ T cell repertoires could not be compared.

CDR1 and CDR2 are read off the germline V gene as MGHRA and YSYEKL. From the cysteine through the phenylalanine, the CDR3 covers 16 amino acids. CDR3 DNA only is kept here, 48 bases in frame from base 1. Germline trimming amounts to 2 bases on V and 4 bases on J, with 8 as the count of junction bases outside the gene matches. At least ten counts were recorded for this clonotype. The antigen this receptor binds is unknown. No much larger clone is present one base from it, and per-base qualities are unavailable. Without any cell sorting, total RNA and DNA were extracted together from around 18-30 mg of bulk tissue using the AllPrep DNA/RNA mini kit. Between November 2015 and 2016, about five patients in China with histopathologically diagnosed primary liver carcinoma had surgical resection. At the time of sampling, the patients had chronic HBV infection and had not received any treatment. Each fresh piece of tumor and adjacent tissue was cut in two, with one half stored in RNAlater at -80 degrees C and the other half sent for histology.

The sequence is built from TRBV4-1 and TRBJ2-7; 10 bases in the junction line up with TRBD1. The source of this sequence is a woman in her fifties or sixties with primary liver carcinoma and hepatitis B virus infection. The source material was tumor-adjacent normal liver tissue. The nucleotides are TGCGCCAGCAGCCAAAACCCCGACAGGGGGCTTTACGAGCAGTACTTC. Its translation reads: CASSQNPDRGLYEQYF.